This TCR beta chain is drawn from a study of CD8 T cells in Susac syndrome. RNA in amounts of roughly 0.5 to 1 ug was reverse transcribed with random hexamers. The CDR3 of TCR beta was amplified by immunoSEQ multiplex PCR across 54 Vbeta and 13 Jbeta. TCRdb processed the immunoSEQ multiplex PCR reads anew with MiXCR; each CDR3 protein has one entry. The sample has about 140,000 distinct CDR3 sequences, around 95% seen once. CDR3 length equals 14 residues. CDR1 and CDR2 (germline): LNHDA, SQIVND (reference sequence). Deletions cut 2 bases from V and 0 bases from J, with 7 bases between. The sample was CD4+ T cells from PBMCs. This chain uses TRBV19 with TRBJ1-2, with D unclear. The receptor was derived from a human donor with Susac syndrome. CDR3 in amino acids: CASSITETNYGYTF. CDR3 sequence (DNA): TGTGCCAGTAGTATAACCGAGACTAACTATGGCTACACCTTC.